The sequence of this T cell receptor beta chain was determined in a study of PD-1 blockade in mismatch repair-deficient tumors. V was cut by 10 bases and J by 5 bases, with 11 bases left in between. CDR3 length equals 11 residues. Germline CDR1 ENHRY, CDR2 SYGVKD. The time point here: approximately ten-day in vitro stimulation with candidate neoantigen peptide 3. A few pembrolizumab responders had their TCRs sequenced. Notes on this clone: Its antigen is undetermined.

Some clones are missing from TCRdb's copy, which holds only in-frame ones; the method was immunoSEQ multiplex PCR. The table lists over 9,000 clones, 75% to 95% of them singletons. The sequencing used cells cultured in vitro, collected from a patient treated with pembrolizumab. The receptor comes from an adult with mismatch repair-deficient cancer. The chain is built from TRBV10-3 and TRBJ2-5; D unresolved. As DNA, the CDR3 is TGTGCCACGTCAACTCTGGAGACCCAGTACTTC. This codes for CATSTLETQYF.